A single sample gave rise to the 14 T cell receptor beta chains below, sequenced in a study of blood T cell repertoires in COVID-19. Clones were read by immunoSEQ multiplex PCR, and TCRdb kept only the in-frame ones, dropping some. Found here are 150,000 to 200,000 clones, 65% to 85% of them singletons; the top ten hold 15% to 20%. Sequencing used peripheral blood. The receptor set was obtained from a man aged 55 to 70 with active or convalescent COVID-19.

This chain connects TRBV6-6 to TRBJ2-1, with 7 positions matching TRBD2. Germline-derived CDR1 and CDR2 are MNHNY and SVGAGI (reference sequence). This CDR3 spans 16 amino acids. Trimming cost V 7 bases and J 0 bases; bases outside gene matches: 9. The CDR3: CASTVLAMSSYNEQFF. In nucleotides, the CDR3 is TGTGCCAGCACCGTACTAGCGATGAGCTCCTACAATGAGCAGTTCTTC.

The V gene is TRBV27, the J gene TRBJ2-1; the D is unclear. The CDR3 has 14 amino acids. V was pared by 4 bases and J by 0 bases, with 7 bases between. The germline V gene encodes CDR1 MNHEY and CDR2 SMNVEV (reference sequence). For the CDR3, the DNA is TGTGCCAGCAGTTATCAGCGCTCCTACAATGAGCAGTTCTTC. Encoded protein: CASSYQRSYNEQFF.

V usage is TRBV21-1 and J usage is TRBJ2-7; the table's D call, TRBD1, has no DNA check behind it. TRBV21-1 is a pseudogene locus. The CDR3 has 16 residues. In nucleotides, the CDR3 is TGTGCCAGCAGCAAAGCATTGGGACAGGGGCTCTACGAGCAGTACTTC. Residues: CASSKALGQGLYEQYF.

The genes are TRBV5-4 and TRBJ2-5; 13 bases are a match to TRBD2. The V and J ends lost 4 bases and 5 bases, in that order; junction bases with no gene match: 8. Germline V gene data show CDR1 as SGHNT and CDR2 as YYREEE (reference sequence). The CDR3 consists of 16 residues. The chain's CDR3 is CASSHPGLAGFETQYF. The CDR3, as DNA: TGTGCCAGCAGCCATCCGGGACTAGCGGGATTTGAGACCCAGTACTTC.

The V call is TRBV19, the J call TRBJ1-4; D not resolved. CDR1 is LNHDA and CDR2 is SQIVND in the germline V gene (reference sequence). CDR3 length equals 11 residues. Trimming removed 6 bases at V and 8 bases at J, with 7 bases between. As DNA, the CDR3 is TGTGCCAGTAGGTCGAGAGAAAAACTGTTTTTT. Translation: CASRSREKLFF.

This sequence joins TRBV6-2 or TRBV6-3 and TRBJ2-7; D unclear. Germline V gives CDR1 MNHEY, CDR2 SVGEGT. The V end lost 4 bases, the J end lost 3 bases, and 16 bases lay between the germline ends. The CDR3 runs to 15 residues. Written as DNA, the CDR3 is TGTGCCAGCAGTTCCCTTTCCGTGCTAAACTACGAGCAGTACTTC. Amino acid sequence: CASSSLSVLNYEQYF.

The J gene is TRBJ1-1, the V gene TRBV5-1, with TRBD1 matching over 7 bases. CDR1 and CDR2 (germline): SGHRS, YFSETQ. The CDR3 has 13 amino acids. Trimming at V came to 1 base and at J to 12 bases, leaving 9 bases not matched to a gene. The CDR3 sequence is CASSLTDRDKTFF. CDR3 nucleotide sequence: TGCGCCAGCAGCTTGACCGACAGGGACAAGACTTTCTTT.

The chain links TRBV19 to TRBJ2-1; 11 positions agree with TRBD2. The CDR3 has 16 residues. The V gene end was trimmed by 4 bases and the J gene end by 7 bases; junction bases not matched to a gene: 9. The germline V gene has CDR1 LNHDA and CDR2 SQIVND (reference sequence). CDR3 sequence (DNA): TGTGCCAGTAGTACCCACACTAGCGGGAGAGGGAATGAGCAGTTCTTC. Translated, it gives CASSTHTSGRGNEQFF.

The chain carries TRBV6-2 or TRBV6-3 and TRBJ2-5, with TRBD2 identical over 14 bases. Germline V lookup: CDR1 MNHEY, CDR2 SVGEGT. CDR3 length: 16 residues. V lost 6 bases and J lost 4; bases outside the gene matches: 7. The CDR3 nucleotides are TGTGCCAGCAGCCTTCCCGGGACTAGCGGGAGAGAGACCCAGTACTTC. As protein: CASSLPGTSGRETQYF.

The rearrangement links TRBV7-8 to TRBJ2-3; TRBD1 might be the D (6 bases). The germline V gene encodes CDR1 SGHVS and CDR2 FQNEAQ. This CDR3 is 17 amino acids long. V lost 0 bases to trimming and J lost 1 base, with 14 bases between them. CDR3: CASSLALSGVGTDTQYF. CDR3 sequence (DNA): TGTGCCAGCAGCTTAGCTCTCTCAGGGGTCGGCACAGATACGCAGTATTTT.

V gene TRBV29-1 combines with J gene TRBJ2-7, with D possibly TRBD1 on 5 matching bases. CDR1 is SQVTM, CDR2 ANQGSEA, per germline. V dropped 7 bases and J dropped 1 base, with 14 bases sitting between them. The CDR3 covers 13 residues. This CDR3 is CSALGRESYEQYF. The CDR3 bases are TGCAGCGCCCTAGGCAGGGAATCCTACGAGCAGTACTTC.

The genes are TRBV12-3 or TRBV12-4 and TRBJ2-5, with a weak D call TRBD2 (5 bases). V gave up 6 bases and J gave up 4 bases, with 9 bases separating them. This CDR3 contains 12 residues. CDR3 DNA: TGTGCCAGCAGCCTAGGGAGAGAGACCCAGTACTTC. Translated: CASSLGRETQYF.

This chain uses TRBV29-1 with TRBJ2-5; 7 bases line up with TRBD1. The J segment lost 5 bases and the V segment lost 6 bases, leaving 9 bases of the junction unmatched. The V gene's germline CDR1 is SQVTM and CDR2 ANQGSEA. This CDR3 contains 13 residues. CDR3 residues: CSVAKQGTETQYF. In DNA, the CDR3 is TGCAGCGTCGCCAAACAGGGGACGGAGACCCAGTACTTC.

A word on this clone: The sample carries other DNA sequences with the same CDR3. The gene calls are TRBV12-3 or TRBV12-4 and TRBJ1-1; D is undetermined. The CDR3 runs 13 residues. V gave up 1 base and J gave up 1 base, with 4 bases separating them. CDR3 residues: CASSLGQNTEAFF. In DNA form, the CDR3 reads TGTGCCAGCAGTTTAGGTCAGAACACTGAAGCTTTCTTT.